The following is a T cell receptor beta chain sequence with its context. What it recognizes is unknown. The authors amplified TCR beta CDR3 regions, and they did so from RNA transcripts for repertoire sequencing. Investigators did first-round RT-PCR with HTBI primers, then second-round multiplex PCR. TCRdb itself ran the multiplex PCR reads through MiXCR, one entry per CDR3 protein. The sample shows approximately 480,000 distinct CDR3 sequences, around 14% of them seen only once. The data derive from a study of Graves' ophthalmopathy and Graves' hyperthyroidism. Points from the study as a whole: Ophthalmopathy progression cases were predicted by the model with 70.59% sensitivity and roughly 72% specificity.

The study excluded patients with other autoimmune diseases, uncontrolled infections, pregnancy or lactation. A diagnosis was made from clinical symptoms together with serum thyroxine, TRAb, thyroid ultrasound and orbital computed tomography. The authors used Ficoll-Paque density gradient centrifugation to separate PBMCs. The input was approximately 10 ml of fresh peripheral blood. This CDR3 comprises 17 residues. Germline V gene sequence: CDR1 MGHDK, CDR2 SYGVNS. J lost 7 bases, V lost 8 bases, and 20 bases had no gene match. Sequencing used blood. The chain uses TRBV25-1 and TRBJ1-5; the match to TRBD1 covers 7 bases. The receptor was derived from a woman younger than 45 with Graves' ophthalmopathy. The CDR3 sequence is CASGLRRKEGARQPQHF. The CDR3 DNA reads as TGTGCCAGCGGGCTAAGAAGGAAAGAGGGGGCACGGCAGCCCCAGCATTTT.